The T cell receptor beta chain under discussion was sequenced for a study of blood T cell repertoires in COVID-19. Study as a whole: There were acute and convalescent COVID-19 samples, and they came from the United States, Italy and Spain. Sample material is recorded as cDNA or gDNA derived from T cells, B-cell-depleted T cells, or PBMCs.

Some clones are missing from TCRdb's copy, which holds only in-frame ones; the method was immunoSEQ multiplex PCR. The sample lists over 200,000 clones, about 88% occurring once. The sample was peripheral blood. The TCR was taken from a woman between 40 and 55 years old who had recovered from COVID-19.

CDR3 loop: CASSEGAQGTDTQYF. The CDR3 DNA sequence: TGTGCCAGCAGTGAAGGGGCACAGGGCACAGATACGCAGTATTTT. The V gene is TRBV6-4, the J gene TRBJ2-3; a weak D match, TRBD1 (5 bases). The CDR3 runs to 15 residues. Trimming took 3 bases from V and 1 from J, leaving 11 bases between them. Germline CDR1 reads MRHNA; CDR2 reads SNTAGT.